The 26 T cell receptor beta chains below all came from one sample that was sequenced in a study of blood T cell repertoires in COVID-19. Profiled with immunoSEQ multiplex PCR; TCRdb holds only in-frame clones, not every one. The data show almost 250,000 clones, around nine tenths seen once. What was sequenced was peripheral blood. The receptors derive from a woman between 55 and 75 years old who had recovered from COVID-19.

The V and J genes are TRBV6-5 and TRBJ2-7; perhaps TRBD1 as D (5 bases). The CDR3 extends over 13 amino acids. V was cut by 0 bases and J by 8 bases, with 11 bases left in between. Germline values: CDR1 MNHEY, CDR2 SVGAGI. CDR3 amino acids: CASSYSKGLKQYF. The CDR3 DNA sequence: TGTGCCAGCAGTTACTCGAAGGGGCTGAAGCAGTACTTC.

The chain couples TRBV5-6 to TRBJ1-1, with 8 bases matching TRBD1. Trimming at V came to 5 bases and at J to 6 bases, leaving 9 bases not matched to a gene. The CDR3 is 14 amino acids. In germline, CDR1 is SGHDT, CDR2 YYEEEE. The DNA for the CDR3 is TGTGCCAGCAGGGGAACAGGGGGTCGGTCTGAAGCTTTCTTT. Encoded protein: CASRGTGGRSEAFF.

The sample holds one count of this clone. The chain has TRBV28 and TRBJ2-7; tentatively, D is TRBD1 (6 bases). The germline gives CDR1 MDHEN, CDR2 SYDVKM. The CDR3 is made up of 16 amino acids. V shed 6 bases and J shed 5 bases, with 23 bases lying between them. The CDR3 loop reads CASRDFATGWKNEQYF. CDR3 DNA sequence: TGTGCCAGCAGAGACTTCGCCACAGGGTGGAAGAACGAGCAGTACTTC.

This chain connects TRBV11-2 to TRBJ1-1; a possible D gene is TRBD1 (6 bases). The germline V and J ends were trimmed by 1 base and 11 bases, with 14 bases remaining between them. The germline V gene has CDR1 SGHAT and CDR2 FQNNGV. This CDR3 is 13 amino acids long. CDR3 in amino acids: CASSLVVQGGAFF. The CDR3 DNA is TGTGCCAGCAGCTTAGTAGTACAGGGAGGGGCTTTCTTT.

The chain has TRBV12-5 and TRBJ2-3, with D hard to call. Trimming left V 5 bases short and J 1 base short, with 10 bases between. Germline-derived CDR1 and CDR2 are LGHNT and FRNRAP. This CDR3 has 14 residues. Written as DNA, the CDR3 is TGTGCTAGTGGTCCTAGTTCCGGCACAGATACGCAGTATTTT. Translation: CASGPSSGTDTQYF.

The chain joins TRBV6-2 or TRBV6-3 to TRBJ2-5, with 12 bases identical to TRBD2. Germline values: CDR1 MNHEY, CDR2 SVGEGT. After removal of 2 bases from V and 2 bases from J, the junction contained 6 bases not matched to a gene. This CDR3 region has 17 residues. This CDR3 is CASSYTLTSGGQETQYF. The CDR3 DNA follows: TGTGCCAGCAGTTACACGCTGACTAGCGGGGGACAAGAGACCCAGTACTTC.

V and J are TRBV14 and TRBJ1-4, with D possibly TRBD1 on 5 matching bases. There are 16 residues in the CDR3. Germline V gene lookup returns CDR1 SGHDN and CDR2 FVKESK. Trimming removed 0 bases from V and 5 bases from J, with 13 bases in between. The CDR3, as DNA: TGTGCCAGCAGCCAAGATACATCCAGGGTGAATGAAAAACTGTTTTTT. It codes for CASSQDTSRVNEKLFF. Full variable domain (outside the CDR3, taken from reference TRBV14 and TRBJ1-4): EAGVTQFPSHSVIEKGQTVTLRCDPISGHDNLYWYRRVMGKEIKFLLHFVKESKQDESGMPNNRFLAERTGGTYSTLKVQPAELEDSGVYFCASSQDTSRVNEKLFFGSGTQLSVL.

V and J are TRBV2 and TRBJ2-7; maybe TRBD2 (5 bases). The CDR3 runs to 12 residues. The germline V gene has CDR1 SNHLY and CDR2 FYNNEI. Between the trimmed V and J ends, which lost 11 bases and 3 bases, there was a span of 14 bases. CDR3 bases: TGTGCCGGATCATTAGGAGGCTACGAGCAGTACTTC. The encoded protein is CAGSLGGYEQYF.

The chain has TRBV28 and TRBJ1-5, with 8 bases matching TRBD1. Germline V lookup: CDR1 MDHEN, CDR2 SYDVKM. With 2 bases clipped from V and 4 bases from J, the junction kept 4 bases outside the gene matches. The CDR3 is 15 amino acids. In DNA, the CDR3 is TGTGCCAGCAGTTTAGGACAGGGCCGGAATCAGCCCCAGCATTTT. Its translation: CASSLGQGRNQPQHF.

The chain recombines TRBV11-2 with TRBJ2-1, with TRBD1 as a possible D gene (6 bases). Germline V CDR1 and CDR2: SGHAT, FQNNGV. This CDR3 region has 15 residues. V gave up 8 bases and J gave up 7 bases, with 21 bases separating them. CDR3 coding DNA: TGTGCCAGCGGAACTTCTTATACAGGGAGAAATGAGCAGTTCTTC. Translation: CASGTSYTGRNEQFF.

The chain couples TRBV6-4 to TRBJ2-2, with 8 bases lining up with TRBD1. This CDR3 is 15 amino acids long. Germline assignment: CDR1 MRHNA and CDR2 SNTAGT. Trimming took 0 bases from V and 6 from J; bases not matched to a gene: 3. CDR3 protein: CASSDSDRDSGELFF. The CDR3 DNA reads as TGTGCCAGCAGTGACTCGGACAGGGATTCCGGGGAGCTGTTTTTT.

This clone was seen only a few times. The rearrangement uses TRBV2 and TRBJ1-5, with a tentative D call TRBD1 (6 bases). This CDR3 comprises 13 residues. Per germline, CDR1 SNHLY and CDR2 FYNNEI. Trimming removed 7 bases from V and 3 bases from J, with 10 bases in between. Here the CDR3 DNA reads TGTGCCAGCACGAGGGGGTCCAATCAGCCCCAGCATTTT. This encodes CASTRGSNQPQHF.

The chain has TRBV7-3 and TRBJ1-3, with a tentative D call TRBD1 (5 bases). Trimming stripped 5 bases from V and 0 bases from J, with 8 bases between. This CDR3 comprises 14 residues. Germline V CDR1 and CDR2: SGHTA, FQGTGA. The CDR3 DNA follows: TGTGCCAGCAGCCACGACAGCTCTGGAAACACCATATATTTT. Its protein product is CASSHDSSGNTIYF.

The chain employs TRBV19 and TRBJ1-3; 8 positions match TRBD1. Per the germline V gene, CDR1 is LNHDA and CDR2 is SQIVND (reference sequence). V lost 9 bases and J lost 6; bases outside the gene matches: 10. CDR3 size: 14 residues. CDR3: CASGGAGGENTIYF. Here the CDR3 DNA reads TGTGCCAGCGGCGGGGCAGGGGGCGAAAACACCATATATTTT.

This chain links TRBV7-9 with TRBJ1-2, with a weak D call TRBD1 (5 bases). Trimming took off 3 bases at V and 3 bases at J, with 11 bases between the two ends. There are 14 residues in the CDR3. Germline CDR1 reads SEHNR; CDR2 reads FQNEAQ (reference sequence). CDR3: CASSFAGLDYGYTF. In DNA, the CDR3 is TGTGCCAGCAGCTTTGCGGGGCTAGACTATGGCTACACCTTC.

The count of this clone is one. V usage is TRBV6-7 and J usage is TRBJ1-4; TRBD1 aligns across 8 bases. TRBV6-7 is identified as an open reading frame with a role that is uncertain. The CDR3 is made up of 17 amino acids. Trimming cost V 10 bases and J 5 bases; bases outside gene matches: 18. Here the CDR3 reads CAILTSDREGPNEKLFF. The CDR3 DNA sequence: TGTGCCATCCTAACCTCGGACAGGGAAGGGCCAAATGAAAAACTGTTTTTT.

As DNA, the CDR3 is TGCGCCAATCTGACCTCTAGCGGGAGTGAAGAGACCCTAAGGGATGACGAGCAGTACTTC. Encoded protein: CANLTSSGSEETLRDDEQYF. J is TRBJ2-7 and V is TRBV23-1, with TRBD2 matching over 10 bases. TRBV23-1 is filed as an ORF, its function uncertain. V shed 10 bases, J shed 5 bases, and the junction held 29 bases outside the gene matches. The CDR3 extends over 20 amino acids.

V usage is TRBV28 and J usage is TRBJ2-7; D gene ambiguous. Germline loops: CDR1 MDHEN, CDR2 SYDVKM. The CDR3 is 13 residues long. Written as DNA, the CDR3 is TGTGCCAGCAGTTTCTCCGGAGCCTTTAAAGTGGTTGTC. As protein: CASSFSGAFKVVV.

The chain combines TRBV7-9 with TRBJ2-7; D possibly corresponds to TRBD2 (5 bases). The CDR3 has 15 amino acids. Germline V gene sequence: CDR1 SEHNR, CDR2 FQNEAQ (reference sequence). Trimming left V 3 bases short and J 6 bases short, with 18 bases between. The CDR3 sequence: CASSFTRTPELEQYF. In DNA form, the CDR3 reads TGTGCCAGCAGCTTCACCAGGACTCCCGAACTCGAGCAGTACTTC.

The rearrangement uses TRBV5-1 and TRBJ1-1; TRBD1 is a possible D gene (5 bases). Deletions cut 4 bases from V and 0 bases from J, with 16 bases between. This CDR3 is 16 amino acids long. Germline assignment: CDR1 SGHRS and CDR2 YFSETQ. The DNA of the CDR3 is TGCGCCAGCAGCCAGGGTGGAGGGGTCCTGAACACTGAAGCTTTCTTT. This encodes CASSQGGGVLNTEAFF.

The J gene is TRBJ2-5, the V gene TRBV5-8; TRBD1 aligns across 8 bases. Germline V gene data show CDR1 as SGHTS and CDR2 as YDEGEE. The J segment lost 3 bases and the V segment lost 3 bases, leaving 7 bases of the junction unmatched. The CDR3 is made up of 15 amino acids. The CDR3 DNA reads TGTGCCAGCAGCTATGGACAGGGCGGGGAAGAGACCCAGTACTTC. Residues: CASSYGQGGEETQYF. The variable domain in full, completed from reference TRBV5-8 and TRBJ2-5, reads EAGVTQSPTHLIKTRGQQATLRCSPISGHTSVYWYQQALGLGLQFLLWYDEGEERNRGNFPPRFSGRQFPNYSSELNVNALELEDSALYLCASSYGQGGEETQYFGPGTRLLVL.

V and J are TRBV5-1 and TRBJ1-3; 7 bases align to TRBD1. From germline, CDR1 is SGHRS and CDR2 YFSETQ. V shed 2 bases, J shed 0 bases, and the junction held 5 bases outside the gene matches. CDR3 length: 16 residues. CDR3 in amino acids: CASSLGQASSGNTIYF. As DNA, the CDR3 is TGCGCCAGCAGCTTAGGACAGGCCAGCTCTGGAAACACCATATATTTT.

V and J are TRBV18 and TRBJ2-2, with 9 bases fitting TRBD1. With V trimmed by 6 bases and J by 3 bases, 5 bases remained unmatched. The CDR3 is 15 amino acids. Germline V gene lookup returns CDR1 KGHSH and CDR2 LQKENI. CDR3 amino acids: CASSRGQGYTGELFF. The CDR3 DNA reads TGTGCCAGCTCGCGAGGACAGGGGTACACCGGGGAGCTGTTTTTT.

The V and J genes are TRBV19 and TRBJ2-1; TRBD1 agrees at 9 bases. The trim removed 4 bases at V and 0 bases at J, leaving 4 bases unmatched. Germline V lookup: CDR1 LNHDA, CDR2 SQIVND (reference sequence). The CDR3 has 16 residues. The CDR3 loop is CASSNRQGGSYNEQFF. CDR3 bases: TGTGCCAGTAGTAACAGACAGGGGGGCTCCTACAATGAGCAGTTCTTC.

The chain joins TRBV7-2 to TRBJ2-1; D is possibly TRBD1 (5 bases). CDR3 size: 13 residues. CDR1 is SGHTA, CDR2 FQGNSA, per germline. V was cut by 2 bases and J by 9 bases, with 11 bases left in between. Here the CDR3 reads CASSLQGVGEQFF. CDR3 coding DNA: TGTGCCAGCAGCTTACAGGGTGTGGGTGAGCAGTTCTTC.

The chain couples TRBV3-1 (or the pseudogene TRBV3-2) to TRBJ2-7; D is ambiguous. The CDR3 has 12 residues. Germline assignment: CDR1 LGHDT and CDR2 YNNKEL (reference sequence). Trimming removed 4 bases from V and 4 bases from J, with 8 bases in between. The CDR3 loop is CASSRQEYEQYF. In DNA, the CDR3 is TGTGCCAGCAGCCGCCAAGAGTACGAGCAGTACTTC.